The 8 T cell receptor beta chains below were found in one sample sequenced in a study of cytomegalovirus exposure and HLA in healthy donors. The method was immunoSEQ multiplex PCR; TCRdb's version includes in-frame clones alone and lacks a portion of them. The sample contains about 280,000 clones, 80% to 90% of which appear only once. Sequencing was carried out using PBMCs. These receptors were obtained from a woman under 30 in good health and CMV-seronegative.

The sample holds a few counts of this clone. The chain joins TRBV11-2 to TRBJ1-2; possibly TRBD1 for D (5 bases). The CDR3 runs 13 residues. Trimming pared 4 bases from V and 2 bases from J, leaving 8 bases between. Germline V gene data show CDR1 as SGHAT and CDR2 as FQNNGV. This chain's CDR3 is CASSSQDNYGYTF. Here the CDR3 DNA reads TGTGCCAGCAGCTCACAGGACAACTATGGCTACACCTTC.

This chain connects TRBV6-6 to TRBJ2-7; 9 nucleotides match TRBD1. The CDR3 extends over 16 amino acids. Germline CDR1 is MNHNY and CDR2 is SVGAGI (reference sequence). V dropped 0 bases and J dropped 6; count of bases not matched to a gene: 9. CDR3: CASSYSDGTGSSEQYF. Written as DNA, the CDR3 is TGTGCCAGCAGTTACTCTGACGGGACAGGGTCATCCGAGCAGTACTTC.

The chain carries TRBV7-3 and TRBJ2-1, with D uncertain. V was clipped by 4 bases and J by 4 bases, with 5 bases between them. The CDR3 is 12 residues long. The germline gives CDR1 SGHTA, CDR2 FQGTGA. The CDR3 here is CASSSVYNEQFF. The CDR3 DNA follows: TGTGCCAGCAGCTCGGTTTACAATGAGCAGTTCTTC.

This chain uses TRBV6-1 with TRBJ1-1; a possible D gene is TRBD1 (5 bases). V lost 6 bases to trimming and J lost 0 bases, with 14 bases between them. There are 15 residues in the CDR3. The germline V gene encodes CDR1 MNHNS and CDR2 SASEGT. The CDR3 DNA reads TGTGCCAGCAGCGTGACAGTCAACCTGAACACTGAAGCTTTCTTT. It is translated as CASSVTVNLNTEAFF.

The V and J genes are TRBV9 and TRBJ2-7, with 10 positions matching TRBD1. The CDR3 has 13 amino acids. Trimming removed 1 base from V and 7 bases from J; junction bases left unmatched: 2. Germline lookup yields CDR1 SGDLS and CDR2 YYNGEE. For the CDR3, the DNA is TGTGCCAGCAGCGTATGGACAGGGGGAGAGCAGTACTTC. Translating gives CASSVWTGGEQYF.

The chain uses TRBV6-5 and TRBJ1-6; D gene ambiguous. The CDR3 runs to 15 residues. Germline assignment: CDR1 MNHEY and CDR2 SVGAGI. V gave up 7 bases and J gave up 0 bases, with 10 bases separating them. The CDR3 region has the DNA TGTGCCAGCACCAGGCTGAGCTCCTATAATTCACCCCTCCACTTT. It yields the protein CASTRLSSYNSPLHF.

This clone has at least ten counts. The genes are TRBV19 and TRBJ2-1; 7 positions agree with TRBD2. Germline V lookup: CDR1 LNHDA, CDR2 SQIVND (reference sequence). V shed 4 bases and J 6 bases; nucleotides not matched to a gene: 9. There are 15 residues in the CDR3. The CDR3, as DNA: TGTGCCAGTAGTAGTCCAGAGACTAGCTTCAATGAGCAGTTCTTC. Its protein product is CASSSPETSFNEQFF.

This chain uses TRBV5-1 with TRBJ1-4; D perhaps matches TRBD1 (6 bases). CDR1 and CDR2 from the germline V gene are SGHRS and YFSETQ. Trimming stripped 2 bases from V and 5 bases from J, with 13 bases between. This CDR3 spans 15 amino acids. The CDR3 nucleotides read TGCGCCAGCAGCTTCAGCCAGACAGGAAATGAAAAACTGTTTTTT. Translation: CASSFSQTGNEKLFF.